This T cell receptor (beta chain) was captured by sequencing in a study of PD-L1 blockade in urothelial cancer. Assay: immunoSEQ multiplex PCR; the TCRdb copy retains only in-frame clones and omits some. This sample has roughly 50,000 clones, with approximately 77% found just once. The specimen comprised PBMCs, sampled around atezolizumab (anti-PD-L1) treatment. This TCR derives from a man between 65 and 80 years old with urothelial cancer.

The CDR3 here is CASSPSLAGQETQYF. The CDR3 DNA reads TGTGCCAGCTCACCAAGTCTAGCGGGACAAGAGACCCAGTACTTC. The rearrangement uses TRBV18 and TRBJ2-5, with TRBD2 identical over 9 bases. The trim removed 2 bases at V and 2 bases at J, leaving 3 bases unmatched. This CDR3 contains 15 residues. The V gene's germline CDR1 is KGHSH and CDR2 LQKENI.